The sequence of this T cell receptor beta chain was determined in a study of T cell responses to AZD1222 COVID-19 vaccine. V lost 3 bases to trimming and J lost 9 bases, with 6 bases between them. The length of the CDR3 is 12 residues. Study-wide findings and caveats: Spike was spanned by vaccine-associated CD4 TCRs, with dominance at 160-218 and 743-854.

Of note for this clone: As yet, its antigen is unknown.

TCRdb keeps only in-frame clones here, not all; method: immunoSEQ multiplex PCR. Among around 92,000 clones listed, 90% to 95% were seen once. The specimen comprised peripheral blood, sampled on day 0 of AZD1222 vaccination. V is TRBV12-3 or TRBV12-4 and J is TRBJ1-6; TRBD1 might be the D (5 bases). The clonotype comes from an adult in good health. CDR3 loop: CASSFGGSPLHF. The CDR3 DNA sequence: TGTGCCAGCAGTTTTGGGGGTTCACCCCTCCACTTT.